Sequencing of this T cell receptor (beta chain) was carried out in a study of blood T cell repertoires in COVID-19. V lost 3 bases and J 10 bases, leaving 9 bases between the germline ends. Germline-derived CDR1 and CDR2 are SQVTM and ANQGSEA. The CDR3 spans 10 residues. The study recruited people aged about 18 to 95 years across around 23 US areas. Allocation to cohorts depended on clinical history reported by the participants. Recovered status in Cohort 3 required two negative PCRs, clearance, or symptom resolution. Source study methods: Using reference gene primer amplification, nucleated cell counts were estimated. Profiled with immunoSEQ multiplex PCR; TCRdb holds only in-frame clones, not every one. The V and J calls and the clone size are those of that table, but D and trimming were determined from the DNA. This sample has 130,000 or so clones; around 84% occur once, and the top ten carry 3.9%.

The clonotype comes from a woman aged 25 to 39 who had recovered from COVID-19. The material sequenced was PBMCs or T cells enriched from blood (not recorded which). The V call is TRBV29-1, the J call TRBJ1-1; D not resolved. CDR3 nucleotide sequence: TGCAGCGTTGATCGGGGTAGAGCTTTCTTT. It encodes CSVDRGRAFF.